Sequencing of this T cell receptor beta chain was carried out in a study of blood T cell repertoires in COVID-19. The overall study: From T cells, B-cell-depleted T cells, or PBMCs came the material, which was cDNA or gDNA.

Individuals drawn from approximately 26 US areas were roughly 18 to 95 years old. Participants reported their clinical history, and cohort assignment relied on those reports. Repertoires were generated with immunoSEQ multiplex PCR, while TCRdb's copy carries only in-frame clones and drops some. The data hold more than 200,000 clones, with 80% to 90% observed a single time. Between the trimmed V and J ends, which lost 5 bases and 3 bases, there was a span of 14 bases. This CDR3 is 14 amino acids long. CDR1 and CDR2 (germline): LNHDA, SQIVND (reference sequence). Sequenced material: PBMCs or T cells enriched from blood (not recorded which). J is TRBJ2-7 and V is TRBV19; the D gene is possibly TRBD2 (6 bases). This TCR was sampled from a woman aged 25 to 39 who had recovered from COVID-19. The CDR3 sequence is CASSHGDLGYEQYF. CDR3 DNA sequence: TGTGCCAGTAGTCATGGGGACTTAGGCTACGAGCAGTACTTC.